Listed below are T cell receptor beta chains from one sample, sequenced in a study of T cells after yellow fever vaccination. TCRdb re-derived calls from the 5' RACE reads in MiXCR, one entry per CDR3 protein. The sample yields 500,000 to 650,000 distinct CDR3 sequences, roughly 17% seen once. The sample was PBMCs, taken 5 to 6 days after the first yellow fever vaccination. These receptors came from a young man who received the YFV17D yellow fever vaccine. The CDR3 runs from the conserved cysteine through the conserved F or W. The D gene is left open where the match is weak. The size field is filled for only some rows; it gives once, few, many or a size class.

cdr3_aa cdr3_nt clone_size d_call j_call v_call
CASSRSTEYNEQFF TGTGCCAGCAGTCGCTCGACAGAATACAATGAGCAGTTCTTC NA NA TRBJ2-1 TRBV12-3/TRBV12-4
CASSESQGATGANVLTF TGTGCCAGCAGTGAATCCCAGGGGGCAACCGGGGCCAACGTCCTGACTTTC few TRBD1 TRBJ2-6 TRBV6-1
CAFKTGAATGELFF TGTGCCTTCAAGACAGGGGCCGCCACCGGGGAGCTGTTTTTT NA TRBD1 TRBJ2-2 TRBV10-3
CASNMRAENQPQHF TGTGCCAGCAATATGCGGGCCGAAAATCAGCCCCAGCATTTT NA NA TRBJ1-5 TRBV2
CATSDRVTDTQYF TGTGCCACCTCCGACAGGGTTACAGATACGCAGTATTTT few TRBD1 TRBJ2-3 TRBV6-1
CASSLGLAGEGGVETQYF TGCGCCAGCAGCCTCGGACTAGCGGGGGAAGGCGGAGTAGAGACCCAGTACTTC NA TRBD2 TRBJ2-5 TRBV4-1
CASSQDRGDTHNEQFF TGTGCCAGCAGCCAGGACAGGGGCGATACTCACAATGAGCAGTTCTTC NA TRBD1 TRBJ2-1 TRBV6-1
CALKDSVSYEQYF TGTGCCTTGAAGGACAGCGTCTCCTACGAGCAGTACTTC NA NA TRBJ2-7 TRBV6-2/TRBV6-3
CASSLVWGADNEQFF TGTGCCAGCAGCTTAGTGTGGGGAGCGGACAATGAGCAGTTCTTC few NA TRBJ2-1 TRBV7-2
CASSSQTGGLRNIQYF TGCGCCAGCAGCTCACAAACAGGGGGCCTGAGAAACATTCAGTACTTC few TRBD1 TRBJ2-4 TRBV5-1
CASSLGTGNNSPLHF TGCGCCAGCAGCTTGGGGACGGGGAATAATTCACCCCTCCACTTT NA NA TRBJ1-6 TRBV5-1
CASRRSGDNEQFF TGCGCCAGCAGGAGAAGCGGGGACAATGAGCAGTTCTTC few TRBD2 TRBJ2-1 TRBV4-1
CASSYPRQSNYEQYF TGTGCCAGCAGTTATCCCCGACAGTCAAACTACGAGCAGTACTTC NA NA TRBJ2-7 TRBV6-5
CASSRGSGTGELFF TGTGCCAGCAGTCGAGGGTCCGGCACCGGGGAGCTGTTTTTT many NA TRBJ2-2 TRBV3-1
CATSEAGTVPYEQYF TGTGCCACCAGTGAAGCCGGGACAGTGCCCTACGAGCAGTACTTC few TRBD1 TRBJ2-7 TRBV24-1
CASSLRDSRYNEQFF TGTGCCAGCAGCCTACGGGACAGCAGATACAATGAGCAGTTCTTC NA TRBD1 TRBJ2-1 TRBV7-9
CASSQEVDQPQHF TGCGCCAGCAGCCAAGAAGTTGACCAGCCCCAGCATTTT few NA TRBJ1-5 TRBV4-3
CASSKGDGANEQFF TGTGCCAGCAGCAAGGGGGACGGCGCAAATGAGCAGTTCTTC few NA TRBJ2-1 TRBV7-2
CASRSHLGAGTAQETQYF TGTGCAAGTCGCTCCCACCTGGGAGCCGGGACAGCCCAAGAGACCCAGTACTTC once NA TRBJ2-5 TRBV12-2
CASSQEGGLSTGELFF TGCGCCAGCAGCCAGGAAGGGGGTCTGAGTACCGGGGAGCTGTTTTTT many NA TRBJ2-2 TRBV4-3
CASSLGQEPTGELFF TGCGCCAGCAGCCTGGGACAGGAGCCAACCGGGGAGCTGTTTTTT NA TRBD1 TRBJ2-2 TRBV5-1
CASRFGQGRNTIYF TGTGCCAGCAGATTCGGACAGGGAAGAAACACCATATATTTT NA TRBD1 TRBJ1-3 TRBV12-3/TRBV12-4
CASRLTGDTDTQYF TGTGCCAGCAGGCTGACTGGGGACACAGATACGCAGTATTTT NA NA TRBJ2-3 TRBV27
CASSLEGGSPFF TGTGCCAGCAGCTTAGAGGGGGGGTCACCGTTCTTC few TRBD2 TRBJ2-1 TRBV11-2
CASSRNRLGGADTQYF TGCGCCAGCAGCCGGAACAGGTTGGGGGGGGCCGATACGCAGTATTTT NA NA TRBJ2-3 TRBV4-3
CASSLVLRRGDNEQFF TGTGCCAGCAGCTTGGTACTACGCAGGGGAGACAATGAGCAGTTCTTC NA NA TRBJ2-1 TRBV5-8
CASSPGDGYTQYF TGTGCCAGCAGCCCCGGGGATGGATATACGCAGTATTTT few NA TRBJ2-3 TRBV7-6
CASSDSYRVNEQFF TGTGCCAGCAGTGACTCGTACAGGGTGAATGAGCAGTTCTTC few NA TRBJ2-1 TRBV6-4
CASSTWTGEGETQYF TGTGCCAGTAGTACCTGGACAGGGGAAGGCGAGACCCAGTACTTC NA TRBD1 TRBJ2-5 TRBV19
CASSTRTSEGYNEQFF TGTGCCAGCAGCACAAGGACTAGCGAGGGCTACAATGAGCAGTTCTTC few TRBD2 TRBJ2-1 TRBV9
CASSFGWTGDRETQYF TGCGCCAGCAGCTTCGGCTGGACAGGGGATCGAGAGACCCAGTACTTC NA TRBD1 TRBJ2-5 TRBV5-1
CASSLMEGGEKLFF TGTGCCAGCAGCTTAATGGAGGGAGGAGAAAAACTGTTTTTT NA NA TRBJ1-4 TRBV7-2
CASSQAGGQAYNEQFF TGTGCCAGCAGCCAAGCAGGGGGACAAGCCTACAATGAGCAGTTCTTC few TRBD1 TRBJ2-1 TRBV3-1
CSVSDGTKNIQYF TGCAGCGTTTCGGACGGCACCAAAAACATTCAGTACTTC few NA TRBJ2-4 TRBV29-1
CASSLTRDRDADTQYF TGTGCCAGCAGTCTAACAAGGGACAGGGACGCAGATACGCAGTATTTT NA TRBD1 TRBJ2-3 TRBV28